Sequencing of this T cell receptor beta chain was carried out in a study of shared clonotypes between healthy human individuals. CDR1 and CDR2 (germline): SGHRS, YFSETQ. J gave up 6 bases and V 3 bases, and 9 bases lay outside the gene matches. The CDR3 is made up of 15 amino acids. Method: immunoSEQ multiplex PCR; TCRdb's copy keeps in-frame clones and lacks some. This sample has about 490,000 clones, with 78% found just once. The TCR originated in a woman between 40 and 50 years old in good health. Some clones in this sample may be carry-over from other donors' samples. V usage is TRBV5-1 and J usage is TRBJ2-7; 10 bases fit TRBD1. The sequencing input was PBMCs. In nucleotides, the CDR3 is TGCGCCAGCAGCTGGGGGACAGGGGAGGAGGTCGAGCAGTACTTC. This translates into CASSWGTGEEVEQYF.